The rows below give T cell receptor beta chains drawn from one sample of a study of T-cell memory formation after mild COVID-19. TCRdb passed the 5' RACE reads through MiXCR, listing each CDR3 protein once. The repertoire holds roughly 620,000 distinct CDR3 sequences, with roughly 18% as singletons. Input material: PBMCs or a T cell subset sorted from them (not recorded which). The source of these receptors is an adult woman who had mild COVID-19 (a few samples of this study predate the infection). Cell type and time point are not known. CDR3s include the opening cysteine and the closing phenylalanine or tryptophan. The D gene is left open where the match is weak. A clone size is listed for some rows: how often the clone was seen (once, few, many), or a class if it is expanded.

DNA	CDR3	V	size	D	J
TGCAGTGCGAAGATGGACAGATATGGCTACACCTTC	CSAKMDRYGYTF	TRBV20-1	.	.	TRBJ1-2
TGCAGCGTTGAAGATTCGGCAGGTGTCTCCTACGAGCAGTACTTC	CSVEDSAGVSYEQYF	TRBV29-1	few	.	TRBJ2-7
TGTGCCACCGCCGCAGCGGCCCCTGTTGAGCAGTACTTC	CATAAAAPVEQYF	TRBV6-2/TRBV6-3	.	.	TRBJ2-7
TGTGCCAGCACTGAACGACTAGCGGGTGAGAGGACCCAGTACTTC	CASTERLAGERTQYF	TRBV2	.	TRBD2	TRBJ2-5
TGTGCCAGCAGCCCAATACGAGGGGGAGTGAACACTGAAGCTTTCTTT	CASSPIRGGVNTEAFF	TRBV11-2	.	.	TRBJ1-1
TGTGCCAGTAGTATGGGACCCCCCGACGAGCAGTACTTC	CASSMGPPDEQYF	TRBV19	.	.	TRBJ2-7
TGTGCCAGCAGCTTGCAGTATGGCTACACCTTC	CASSLQYGYTF	TRBV5-6	many	.	TRBJ1-2
TGTGCCAGCAGCTCCCCCGAGGCTAGCGGGGAAGAGACCCAGTACTTC	CASSSPEASGEETQYF	TRBV7-9	few	TRBD2	TRBJ2-5
TGTGCCAGCAGCTTAGGTCCGACAGCGGGTAATTCACCCCTCCACTTT	CASSLGPTAGNSPLHF	TRBV11-3	few	.	TRBJ1-6
TGCGCCAGCAGCCCCGGTGAGAGCTATGGCTACACCTTC	CASSPGESYGYTF	TRBV5-1	.	.	TRBJ1-2
TGTGCCACCAGTGACCTCGGACAGGCGTCCTACAATGAGCAGTTCTTC	CATSDLGQASYNEQFF	TRBV24-1	few	TRBD1	TRBJ2-1
TGTGCCAGCAGCTTCGGCGGGAGGTTCTACAATGAGCAGTTCTTC	CASSFGGRFYNEQFF	TRBV7-9	few	TRBD2	TRBJ2-1
TGTGCCAGCAGTAGACTGAGACTAGCGGGGACCTACGAGCAGTACTTC	CASSRLRLAGTYEQYF	TRBV12-3/TRBV12-4	.	TRBD2	TRBJ2-7
TGTGCCAGCAGCAACCAAGGACAGCGATACACAGATACGCAGTATTTT	CASSNQGQRYTDTQYF	TRBV12-3/TRBV12-4	.	.	TRBJ2-3
TGCAGCGGGTACAGGGGGATGGATACGCAGTATTTT	CSGYRGMDTQYF	TRBV20-1	few	TRBD1	TRBJ2-3
TGTGCCAGCAGGAGGAGGGGGCGCGTCCAAGAGACCCAGTACTTC	CASRRRGRVQETQYF	TRBV7-8	few	.	TRBJ2-5
TGCGCCAGCCGGACAGGGGATGGAAACACCATATATTTT	CASRTGDGNTIYF	TRBV5-1	many	TRBD1	TRBJ1-3
TGTGCCAGCAACTGGATAGTGCTGTTAGATACGCAGTATTTT	CASNWIVLLDTQYF	TRBV6-1	once	.	TRBJ2-3
TGTGCCAGCGGAATTCTAGCGGGATCTATGCGGGAGCAGTACTTC	CASGILAGSMREQYF	TRBV6-5	many	TRBD2	TRBJ2-7
TGTGCCAGCTCACCGAACCCCCAGGGCTCCTACGAGCAGTACTTC	CASSPNPQGSYEQYF	TRBV18	few	.	TRBJ2-7
TGTGCCAGCAGTTACTACACCGGGGAGCTGTTTTTT	CASSYYTGELFF	TRBV12-3/TRBV12-4	few	.	TRBJ2-2
TGTGCCAGCAGTGACGTTTTGGGAGGCACAGATACGCAGTATTTT	CASSDVLGGTDTQYF	TRBV6-4	few	.	TRBJ2-3
TGTGCCAGCACAAGTTTATCCTACAGAGGGTACAATGAGCAGTTCTTC	CASTSLSYRGYNEQFF	TRBV27	once	.	TRBJ2-1
TGTGCCAGCAGCTTGGAAGACAAATACACTGAAGCTTTCTTT	CASSLEDKYTEAFF	TRBV5-6	.	.	TRBJ1-1
TGTGCCAGCAGCTTAAGGTCGGGGACGATCGGCAATCAGCCCCAGCATTTT	CASSLRSGTIGNQPQHF	TRBV7-8	once	.	TRBJ1-5
TGCGCCAGCAACAAACTAGCGTCGAACACCGGGGAGCTGTTTTTT	CASNKLASNTGELFF	TRBV4-1	few	TRBD2	TRBJ2-2
TGTGCCAGCAGCTACGGACAGTTAGGCAAGCAGTACTTC	CASSYGQLGKQYF	TRBV11-2	.	.	TRBJ2-7
TGTGCCAGCAGCACTGGGGGTTTCTATGGCTACACCTTC	CASSTGGFYGYTF	TRBV27	few	.	TRBJ1-2
TGTGCCAGCAGCGTAGGGTGGGGTCTAGAAGAGCAGTACTTC	CASSVGWGLEEQYF	TRBV9	many	.	TRBJ2-7
TGTGCCAGCAGTAAGGGGGGAAGGTTTTACACTGAAGCTTTCTTT	CASSKGGRFYTEAFF	TRBV6-2/TRBV6-3	few	.	TRBJ1-1
TGTGCCAGCAGCACAGGGGGCCGGGAGCAGTACTTC	CASSTGGREQYF	TRBV6-5	.	TRBD1	TRBJ2-7
TGCAGTGCCGATGTCGGGACTAGCGGGATGAGTGGTGGCACAGATACGCAGTATTTT	CSADVGTSGMSGGTDTQYF	TRBV20-1	.	TRBD2	TRBJ2-3
TGCGCCAGCAGCTTCTCCGACCAGAATAATTCACCCCTCCACTTT	CASSFSDQNNSPLHF	TRBV5-1	.	.	TRBJ1-6
TGTTCCGTTCCGGGGGGGTACTTC	CSVPGGYF	TRBV29-1	once	TRBD2	TRBJ2-7
TGTGCCAGCTCACCTGAGGCGACCGGAGGTGGCAATCAGCCCCAGCATTTT	CASSPEATGGGNQPQHF	TRBV18	.	.	TRBJ1-5
TGCGCCAGCAGCCCTGAGGGACACTACACTGAAGCTTTCTTT	CASSPEGHYTEAFF	TRBV4-1	few	.	TRBJ1-1
TGCGCCAGCAGCACCGGCAGGGAGACCCAGTACTTC	CASSTGRETQYF	TRBV5-1	few	.	TRBJ2-5
TGTGCCAGCAGCTACCGACTAGCGGGGTACGAGCAGTACTTC	CASSYRLAGYEQYF	TRBV6-5	.	TRBD2	TRBJ2-7
TGCGCCAGCAGCCCTGGGACTAGCGGGGCCTACAATGAGCAGTTCTTC	CASSPGTSGAYNEQFF	TRBV5-1	.	TRBD2	TRBJ2-1
TGCAGTGCTATGACAGGGGGCAATTCACCCCTCCACTTT	CSAMTGGNSPLHF	TRBV20-1	.	TRBD1	TRBJ1-6
TGTGCCAGCAGCGTAGCAGGAAGGGCCTCCTACAATGAGCAGTTCTTC	CASSVAGRASYNEQFF	TRBV9	few	.	TRBJ2-1
TGTGCCTGGAACCGCTTCCGGGGGGGCCCCTACAATGAGCAGTTCTTC	CAWNRFRGGPYNEQFF	TRBV30	.	TRBD2	TRBJ2-1
TGTGCCTGGAGGTTTAGCGGGAGGGCCGGAGATACGCAGTATTTT	CAWRFSGRAGDTQYF	TRBV30	.	TRBD2	TRBJ2-3
TGTGCCAGCAGTCATCCCGCGGGAAACACTGAAGCTTTCTTT	CASSHPAGNTEAFF	TRBV6-6	many	.	TRBJ1-1
TGTGCCAGCAGTGTTCAGGGGAGCGAGCAGTACTTC	CASSVQGSEQYF	TRBV25-1	.	.	TRBJ2-7
TGCAGTGCAACCTCGGGGGGGCACGGCAATCAGCCCCAGCATTTT	CSATSGGHGNQPQHF	TRBV20-1	.	.	TRBJ1-5
TGCGCCAGCAGCCAAGATCTGGCAGGCTTTTCCTACGAGCAGTACTTC	CASSQDLAGFSYEQYF	TRBV4-3	few	.	TRBJ2-7